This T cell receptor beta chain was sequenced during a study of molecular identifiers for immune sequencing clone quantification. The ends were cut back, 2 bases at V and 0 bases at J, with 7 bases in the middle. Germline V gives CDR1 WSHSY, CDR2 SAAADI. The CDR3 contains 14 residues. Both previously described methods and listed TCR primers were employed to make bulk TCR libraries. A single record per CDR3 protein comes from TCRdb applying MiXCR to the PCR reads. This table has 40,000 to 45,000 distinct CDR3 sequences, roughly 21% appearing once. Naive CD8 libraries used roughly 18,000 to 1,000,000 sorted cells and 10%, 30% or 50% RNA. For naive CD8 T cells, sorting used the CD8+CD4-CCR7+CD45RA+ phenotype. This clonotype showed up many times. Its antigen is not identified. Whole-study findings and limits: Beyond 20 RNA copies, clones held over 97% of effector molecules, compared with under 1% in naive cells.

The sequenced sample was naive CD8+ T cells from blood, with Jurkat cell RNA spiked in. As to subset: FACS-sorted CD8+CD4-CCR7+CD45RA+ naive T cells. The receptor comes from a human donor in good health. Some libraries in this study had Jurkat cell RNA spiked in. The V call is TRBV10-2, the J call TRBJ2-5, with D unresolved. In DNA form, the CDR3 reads TGCGCCAGCAGTGAGGATCAGGACCAAGAGACCCAGTACTTC. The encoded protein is CASSEDQDQETQYF.